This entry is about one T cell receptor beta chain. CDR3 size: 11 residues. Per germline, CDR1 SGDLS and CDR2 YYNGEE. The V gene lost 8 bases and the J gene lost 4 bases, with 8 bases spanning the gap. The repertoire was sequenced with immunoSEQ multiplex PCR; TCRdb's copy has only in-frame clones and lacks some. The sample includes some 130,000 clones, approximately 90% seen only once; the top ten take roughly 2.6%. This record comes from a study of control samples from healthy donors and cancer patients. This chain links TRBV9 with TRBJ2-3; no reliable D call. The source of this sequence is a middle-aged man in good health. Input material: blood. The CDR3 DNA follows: TGTGCCAGTGCGGTAGCAGATACGCAGTATTTT. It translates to CASAVADTQYF.